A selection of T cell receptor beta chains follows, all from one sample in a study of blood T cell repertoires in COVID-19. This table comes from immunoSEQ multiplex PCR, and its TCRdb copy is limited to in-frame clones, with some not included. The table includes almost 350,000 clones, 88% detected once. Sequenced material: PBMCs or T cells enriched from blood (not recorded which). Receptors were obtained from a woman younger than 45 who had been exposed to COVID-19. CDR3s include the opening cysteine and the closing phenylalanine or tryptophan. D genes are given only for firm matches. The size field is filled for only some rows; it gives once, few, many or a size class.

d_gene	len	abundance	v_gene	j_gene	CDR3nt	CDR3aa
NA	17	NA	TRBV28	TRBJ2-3	TGTGCCAGCAGTTTGACCGGGGGGCCAGGGGACACAGATACGCAGTATTTT	CASSLTGGPGDTDTQYF
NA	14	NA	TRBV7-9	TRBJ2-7	TGTGCCAGCAAAATTCAGGACGGGGCCTACGAGCAGTACTTC	CASKIQDGAYEQYF
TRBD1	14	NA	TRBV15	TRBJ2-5	TGTGCCACCAGCAGCCCACAGGGGTTGGAGACCCAGTACTTC	CATSSPQGLETQYF
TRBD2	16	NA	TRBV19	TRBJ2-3	TGTGCCAGTAGCTCCGGACTAGCGGGAAACACAGATACGCAGTATTTT	CASSSGLAGNTDTQYF
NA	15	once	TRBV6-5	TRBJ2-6	TGTGCCAGCAGTCACAGGAGAACTGGGGCCAACGTCCTGACTTTC	CASSHRRTGANVLTF
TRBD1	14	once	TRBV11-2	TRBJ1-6	TGTGCCAGCAGCAGACAGGGGAGTAATTCACCCCTCCACTTT	CASSRQGSNSPLHF
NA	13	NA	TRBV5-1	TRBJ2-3	TGCGCCAGCAGCTTATCTGGCACAGATACGCAGTATTTT	CASSLSGTDTQYF
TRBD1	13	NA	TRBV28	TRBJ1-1	TGTGCCAGCAGAACAGGGGGAAACACTGAAGCTTTCTTT	CASRTGGNTEAFF
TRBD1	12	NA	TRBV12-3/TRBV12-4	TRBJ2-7	TGTGCCAGCAAACAAGGGGGCCACGAGCAGTACTTC	CASKQGGHEQYF
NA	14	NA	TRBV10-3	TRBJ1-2	TGTGCCATCATCCGCGACAACCCCGGTTCGGGCTACACCTTC	CAIIRDNPGSGYTF
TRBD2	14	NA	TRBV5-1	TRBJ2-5	TGCGCCAGCAGCTTGCCTAGCGGACAAGAGACCCAGTACTTC	CASSLPSGQETQYF
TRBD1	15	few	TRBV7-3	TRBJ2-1	TGTGCCAGCAGCCTAGGGACAGGGCCTAGCGAGGAGCAGTTCTTC	CASSLGTGPSEEQFF
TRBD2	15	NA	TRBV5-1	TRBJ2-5	TGCGCCAGCAGCTTGGGACTAGCGATACCAGAGACCCAGTACTTC	CASSLGLAIPETQYF
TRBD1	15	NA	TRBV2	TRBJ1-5	TGTGCCAGCAGGGACCCGACAGGGACTTATCAGCCCCAGCATTTT	CASRDPTGTYQPQHF
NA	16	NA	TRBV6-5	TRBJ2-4	TGTGCCAGCAGTTACTCGGGCAGATTAGCCAAAAACATTCAGTACTTC	CASSYSGRLAKNIQYF
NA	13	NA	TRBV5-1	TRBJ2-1	TGCGCCAGCAGCTTGGAGGCAGGCAATGAGCAGTTCTTC	CASSLEAGNEQFF
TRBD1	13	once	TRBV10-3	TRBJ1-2	TGTGCCATCCCTGGGGGACAGCGCTATGGCTACACCTTC	CAIPGGQRYGYTF
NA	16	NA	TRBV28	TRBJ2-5	TGTGCCAGCAGTTTATTATCGGGGGGCGGAGTGGAGACCCAGTACTTC	CASSLLSGGGVETQYF
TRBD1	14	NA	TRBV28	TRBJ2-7	TGTGCCAGCAGAGGGACAGCTGAAACCTACGAGCAGTACTTC	CASRGTAETYEQYF
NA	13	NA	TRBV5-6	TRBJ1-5	TGTGCCAGCAGCTTGAGCCCGAATCAGCCCCAGCATTTT	CASSLSPNQPQHF
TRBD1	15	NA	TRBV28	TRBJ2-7	TGTGCCAGCAGTGCCACGACAGGGGGTTTATACGAGCAGTACTTC	CASSATTGGLYEQYF
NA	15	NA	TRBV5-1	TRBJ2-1	TGCGCCAGCAGCTTTGTAGGGGCCTCCTACAATGAGCAGTTCTTC	CASSFVGASYNEQFF
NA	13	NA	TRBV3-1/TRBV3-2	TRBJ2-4	TGTGCCAGCAGCCCCTCCGAAGCCAACATTCAGTACTTC	CASSPSEANIQYF